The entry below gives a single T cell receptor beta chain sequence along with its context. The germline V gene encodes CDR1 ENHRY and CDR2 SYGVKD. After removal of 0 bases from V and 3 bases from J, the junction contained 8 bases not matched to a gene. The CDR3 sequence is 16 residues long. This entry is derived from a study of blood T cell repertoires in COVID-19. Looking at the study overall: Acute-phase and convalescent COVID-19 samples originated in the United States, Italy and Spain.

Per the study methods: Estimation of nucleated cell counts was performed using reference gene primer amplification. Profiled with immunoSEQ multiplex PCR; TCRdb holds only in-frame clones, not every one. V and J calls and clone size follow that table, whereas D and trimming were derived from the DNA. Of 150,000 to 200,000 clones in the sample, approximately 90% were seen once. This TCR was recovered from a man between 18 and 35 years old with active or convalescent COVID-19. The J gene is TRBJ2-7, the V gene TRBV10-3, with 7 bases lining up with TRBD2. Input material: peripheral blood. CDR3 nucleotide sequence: TGTGCCATCAGTGAGTCGGGGAGGGGCGGGGACTACGAGCAGTACGTC. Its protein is CAISESGRGGDYEQYV.